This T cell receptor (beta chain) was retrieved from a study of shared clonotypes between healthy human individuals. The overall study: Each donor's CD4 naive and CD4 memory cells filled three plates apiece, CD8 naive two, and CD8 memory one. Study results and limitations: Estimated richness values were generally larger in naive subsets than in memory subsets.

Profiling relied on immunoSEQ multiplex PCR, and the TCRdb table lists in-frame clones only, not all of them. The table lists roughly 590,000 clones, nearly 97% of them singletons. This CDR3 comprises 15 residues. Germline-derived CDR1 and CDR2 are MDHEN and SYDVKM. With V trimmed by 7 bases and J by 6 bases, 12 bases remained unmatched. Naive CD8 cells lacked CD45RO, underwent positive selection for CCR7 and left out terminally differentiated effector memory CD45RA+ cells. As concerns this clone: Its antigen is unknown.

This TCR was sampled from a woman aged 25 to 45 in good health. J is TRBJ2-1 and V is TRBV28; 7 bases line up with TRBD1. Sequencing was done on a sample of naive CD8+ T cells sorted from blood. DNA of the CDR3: TGTGCCAGCACTCCCTTGGTCACAGGGGTCAATGAGCAGTTCTTC. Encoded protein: CASTPLVTGVNEQFF.